The present T cell receptor (beta chain) was sequenced within a study of blood T cell repertoires in COVID-19. The count of this clone is one. The CDR3 totals 15 residues. Germline V gene data show CDR1 as MNHEY and CDR2 as SVGAGI. Trimming stripped 7 bases from V and 5 bases from J, with 20 bases between. Some clones are missing from TCRdb's copy, which holds only in-frame ones; the method was immunoSEQ multiplex PCR. The sample has around 150,000 clones, about 80% seen once; the top ten hold around 7%. Participant reports of clinical history set cohort assignment. Cohort 3 donors counted as recovered after two negative PCRs, clearance, or resolved symptoms.

The J gene is TRBJ2-5, the V gene TRBV6-5, with a possible D match to TRBD2 (5 bases). The TCR was taken from a man aged 45 to 65 who had recovered from COVID-19. The source material was PBMCs or T cells enriched from blood (not recorded which). The CDR3 region is CASMGRQGLQETQYF. The DNA for the CDR3 is TGTGCCAGCATGGGGAGACAAGGGCTACAGGAGACCCAGTACTTC.